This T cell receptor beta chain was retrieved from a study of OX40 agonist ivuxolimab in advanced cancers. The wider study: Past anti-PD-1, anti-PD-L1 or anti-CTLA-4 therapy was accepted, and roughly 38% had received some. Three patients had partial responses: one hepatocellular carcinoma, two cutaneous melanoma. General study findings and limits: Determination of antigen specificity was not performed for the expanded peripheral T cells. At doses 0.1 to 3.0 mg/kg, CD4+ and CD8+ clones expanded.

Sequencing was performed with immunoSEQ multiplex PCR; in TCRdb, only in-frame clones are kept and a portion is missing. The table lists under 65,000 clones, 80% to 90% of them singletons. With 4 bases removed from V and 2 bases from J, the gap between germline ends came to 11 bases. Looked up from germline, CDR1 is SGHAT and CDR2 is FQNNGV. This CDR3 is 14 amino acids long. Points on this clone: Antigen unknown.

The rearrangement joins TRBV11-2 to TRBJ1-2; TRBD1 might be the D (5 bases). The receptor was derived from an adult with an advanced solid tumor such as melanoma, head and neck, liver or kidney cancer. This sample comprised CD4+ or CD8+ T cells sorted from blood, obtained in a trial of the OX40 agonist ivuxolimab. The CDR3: CASSSLQANYGYTF. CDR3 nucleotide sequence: TGTGCCAGCAGCTCATTACAGGCAAACTATGGCTACACCTTC.